This T cell receptor (beta chain) was recorded in a study of early T cells in non-severe SARS-CoV-2 infection (dated by TCRdb to the early 2020s). The study in broad terms: Because TCR sequencing was done on bulk RNA from unsorted whole blood, the alpha and beta chains could not be paired.

This clonotype was observed at least ten times. The antigen it binds to is not known. One base away there is no much larger clone; base qualities are not given. Broad study findings and their caveats: VDJdb matching was skewed toward anti-spike CD8 responses and likely underestimated virus-specific expansions by missing private and CD4 specificities.

A case-control design nested within a healthcare worker cohort in London, UK, was used, with weekly nasopharyngeal swab PCR tests and blood sampling performed. Healthcare workers were recruited during the week of the UK lockdown, between 23 and 31 March 2020, and followed weekly for up to roughly 15 weeks. To prepare the library, 5' RACE was applied. TCRdb names NextSeq 500 as the instrument used. Unique molecular identifiers were attached to individual cDNA molecules in the TCR library protocol so that sequencing error and PCR bias could be corrected. Both TCR alpha and beta chains were sequenced, and tight co-correlation was observed between alpha and beta sequence abundances in each sample. The original methods were these. V gene, J gene and CDR3 annotation of TCR sequences was performed with Decombinator V4. TCRs were defined as expanded if a significant change between any two time points was detected under a Poisson model with p below 0.0001. Abundances of TCRs were expressed as counts per million after normalisation to the total number of TCRs sequenced in each sample. MAIT TCRs were defined by TRAV1-2 paired with TRAJ12, TRAJ20 or TRAJ33, and iNKT TCRs by TRAV10 paired with TRAJ18. VDJdb, accessed 1 November 2021, was searched for CMV, EBV and SARS-CoV-2 annotated TCRs, with TCRs annotated for multiple antigens excluded. TCRdb's own reprocessing of the public reads used fastp at Q25 and MiXCR and kept productive beta chains. Identical CDR3 protein sequences are pooled into one entry, listed with their most common genes and DNA. These V and J calls derive from TCRdb rather than the authors' analysis. Present in this sample are 35,000 to 40,000 distinct CDR3 sequences, around 5% of which were seen just once. The ten largest clones represent less than 35% of the sample.

From cysteine to phenylalanine, the CDR3 is 16 amino acids long. The CDR3 DNA has 48 bases and is translated from base 1. The junction carries 20 bases between V and J, which are trimmed by 8 bases and 4 bases respectively. Based on the germline V gene, the CDR1 and CDR2 sequences are SGHTA and FQGTGA. The sequence is built from TRBV7-3 and TRBJ2-2, with the D gene call left open. Sequencing input: whole blood. The TCR was taken from an adult who was a healthcare worker with PCR-confirmed SARS-CoV-2 infection or an uninfected control (not recorded which). The sequence in DNA is TGTGCCAGCGGCCCTTCCGGCTCACCCCTCACCGGGGAGCTGTTTTTT. Translated, it gives CASGPSGSPLTGELFF.